The clone carrying this T cell receptor (beta chain) showed up many times. What it binds is unknown. TCR beta CDR3 sequences were amplified from RNA transcripts. First-round RT-PCR targeting the TCR CDR3 was performed with the HTBI primer set. One entry per CDR3 protein results from TCRdb running MiXCR on the multiplex PCR reads. In the table there are about half a million distinct CDR3 sequences, less than 25% of which are singletons. The entry originates in a study of T cells in Graves' hyperthyroidism and ophthalmopathy. Findings of the study overall: Clonotypes that were expanded in thyroid above 0.001 mostly appeared in blood too. The model's output predicted ophthalmopathy at a median of around 6.9 months prior to onset.

In making diagnoses, clinical symptoms, serum thyroxine and TRAb, thyroid ultrasound and orbital computed tomography were all used. The V end lost 0 bases, the J end lost 8 bases, and 10 bases lay between the germline ends. The CDR3 is 13 amino acids. Per the germline V gene, CDR1 is MNHEY and CDR2 is SVGEGT. The clonotype comes from a man younger than 30 with Graves' hyperthyroidism. The sequenced material came from blood. The genes are TRBV6-2 or TRBV6-3 and TRBJ1-2; D uncertain. In nucleotides, the CDR3 is TGTGCCAGCAGTTACTCGAACGGGGTCGGCTACACCTTC. As protein: CASSYSNGVGYTF.